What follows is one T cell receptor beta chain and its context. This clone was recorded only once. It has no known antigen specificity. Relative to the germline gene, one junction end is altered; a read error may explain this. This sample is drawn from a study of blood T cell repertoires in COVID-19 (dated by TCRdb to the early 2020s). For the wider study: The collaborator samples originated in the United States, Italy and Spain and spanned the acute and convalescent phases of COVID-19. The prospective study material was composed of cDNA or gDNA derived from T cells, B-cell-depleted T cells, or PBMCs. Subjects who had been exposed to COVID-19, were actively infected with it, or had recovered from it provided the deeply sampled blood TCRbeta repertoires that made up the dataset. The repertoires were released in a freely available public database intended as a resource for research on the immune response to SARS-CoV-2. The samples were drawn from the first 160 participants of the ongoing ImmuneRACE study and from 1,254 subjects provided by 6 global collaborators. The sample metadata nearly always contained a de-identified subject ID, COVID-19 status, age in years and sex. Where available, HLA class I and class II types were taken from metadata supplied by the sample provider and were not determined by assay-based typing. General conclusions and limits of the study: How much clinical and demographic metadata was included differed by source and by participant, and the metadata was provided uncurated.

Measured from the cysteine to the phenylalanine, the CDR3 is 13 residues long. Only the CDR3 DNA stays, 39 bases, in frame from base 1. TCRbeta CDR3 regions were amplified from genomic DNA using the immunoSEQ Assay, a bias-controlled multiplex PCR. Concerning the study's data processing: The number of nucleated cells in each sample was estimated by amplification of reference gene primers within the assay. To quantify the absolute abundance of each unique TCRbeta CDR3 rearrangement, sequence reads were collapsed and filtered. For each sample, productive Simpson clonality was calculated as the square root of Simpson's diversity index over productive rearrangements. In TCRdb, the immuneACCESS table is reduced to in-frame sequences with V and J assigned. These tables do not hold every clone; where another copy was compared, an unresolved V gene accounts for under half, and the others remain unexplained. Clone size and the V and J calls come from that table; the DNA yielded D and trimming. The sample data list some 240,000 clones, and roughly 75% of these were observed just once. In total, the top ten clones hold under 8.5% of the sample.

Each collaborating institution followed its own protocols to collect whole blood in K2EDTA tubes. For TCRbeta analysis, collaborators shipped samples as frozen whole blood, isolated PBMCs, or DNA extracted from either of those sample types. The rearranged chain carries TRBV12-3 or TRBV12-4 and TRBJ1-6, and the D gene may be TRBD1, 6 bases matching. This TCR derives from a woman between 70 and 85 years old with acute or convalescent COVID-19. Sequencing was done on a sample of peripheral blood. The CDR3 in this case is CASSVQGVSLLHF. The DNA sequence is TGTGCCAGCAGTGTACAGGGAGTATCACTCCTCCACTTT.